The 13 T cell receptor beta chains reported below all come from one sample, sequenced in a study of T cells expressing NK-cell markers. Reprocessing the 5' RACE reads, TCRdb reports a single entry for every CDR3 protein and omits DNA. The record lists hundreds of thousands of distinct CDR3 sequences, of which the ten most abundant hold 4% to 6.5%. The material sequenced was blood T cells: a sorted CD56 or NKG2C T cell subset, CD4+ or CD8+ T cells, or bulk PBMC T cells (not recorded which). Receptor source: a man aged 18-69 years in good health.

The chain is built from TRBV2 and TRBJ1-5; checking the TCRdb D call of TRBD1 is not possible without DNA. The CDR3 loop spans 14 amino acids. Germline assignment: CDR1 SNHLY and CDR2 FYNNEI. The chain's CDR3 is CASSRRTENQPQHF.

The chain employs TRBV6-1 and TRBJ2-4; TCRdb calls TRBD1, which cannot be checked without DNA. Per the germline V gene, CDR1 is MNHNS and CDR2 is SASEGT. This CDR3 region has 15 residues. The CDR3: CASTDGGSGKNIQYF.

The chain links TRBV20-1 to TRBJ2-5; checking the TCRdb D call of TRBD1 is not possible without DNA. CDR1 and CDR2 (germline): DFQATT, SNEGSKA (reference sequence). This CDR3 contains 14 residues. The CDR3 sequence is CSARDRGGPQTQYF.

V usage is TRBV27 and J usage is TRBJ2-7; the D call of TRBD1 rests on TCRdb alone, since no DNA is present to check it. The CDR3 is 14 amino acids. Germline V CDR1 and CDR2: MNHEY, SMNVEV (reference sequence). CDR3 sequence: CASSRDRVSYEQYF.

The rearrangement links TRBV19 to TRBJ2-7; as DNA is missing, the TRBD2 call by TCRdb cannot be tested. CDR3 size: 14 residues. Germline CDR1 LNHDA, CDR2 SQIVND (reference sequence). The CDR3 region is CASSITVERGEQYF.

V gene TRBV20-1 combines with J gene TRBJ2-3; with no DNA, the TCRdb D assignment of TRBD2 cannot be verified. Germline CDR1 reads DFQATT; CDR2 reads SNEGSKA (reference sequence). The CDR3 consists of 15 residues. The CDR3 protein is CSANSLAAPTDTQYF.

This rearrangement joins TRBV10-3 to TRBJ2-3. Germline V gene sequence: CDR1 ENHRY, CDR2 SYGVKD. The CDR3 runs 16 residues. Here the CDR3 reads CAISESYSTYTDTQYF.

The V call is TRBV2, the J call TRBJ1-2. The CDR3 is 15 residues long. CDR1 SNHLY and CDR2 FYNNEI come from the germline V gene. This CDR3 reads CASSEALRGVGGYTF.

The rearrangement links TRBV13 to TRBJ2-7; TCRdb calls TRBD1, which cannot be checked without DNA. This CDR3 has 14 amino acids. Germline CDR1 reads PRHDT; CDR2 reads FYEKMQ (reference sequence). CDR3 sequence reads: CASSFRQGGYEQYF.

V and J are TRBV14 and TRBJ1-6. There are 16 residues in the CDR3. Per germline, CDR1 SGHDN and CDR2 FVKESK. CDR3 region: CASSHPLGSYNSPLHF.

The rearrangement joins TRBV7-2 to TRBJ2-1; the D call of TRBD2 rests on TCRdb alone, since no DNA is present to check it. Germline V lookup: CDR1 SGHTA, CDR2 FQGNSA. The CDR3 runs to 13 residues. CDR3 residues: CASGTSGYNEQFF. The whole variable domain, remainder taken from reference TRBV7-2 and TRBJ2-1, is GAGVSQSPSNKVTEKGKDVELRCDPISGHTALYWYRQSLGQGLEFLIYFQGNSAPDKSGLPSDRFSAERTGGSVSTLTIQRTQQEDSAVYLCASGTSGYNEQFFGPGTRLTVL.

The J gene is TRBJ2-3, the V gene TRBV20-1; the D call from TCRdb, TRBD1, cannot be confirmed without DNA. The CDR3 covers 13 residues. The germline V gene has CDR1 DFQATT and CDR2 SNEGSKA (reference sequence). This CDR3 reads CSFHDSSTDTQYF.

J is TRBJ2-1 and V is TRBV5-1; TCRdb indicates TRBD1, and absent DNA this call remains unverified. Germline lookup yields CDR1 SGHRS and CDR2 YFSETQ. The CDR3 extends over 18 amino acids. CDR3 sequence reads: CASSFKRGPTPIANEQFF. Combining the CDR3 with reference TRBV5-1 and TRBJ2-1 gives the whole variable domain KAGVTQTPRYLIKTRGQQVTLSCSPISGHRSVSWYQQTPGQGLQFLFEYFSETQRNKGNFPGRFSGRQFSNSRSEMNVSTLELGDSALYLCASSFKRGPTPIANEQFFGPGTRLTVL.